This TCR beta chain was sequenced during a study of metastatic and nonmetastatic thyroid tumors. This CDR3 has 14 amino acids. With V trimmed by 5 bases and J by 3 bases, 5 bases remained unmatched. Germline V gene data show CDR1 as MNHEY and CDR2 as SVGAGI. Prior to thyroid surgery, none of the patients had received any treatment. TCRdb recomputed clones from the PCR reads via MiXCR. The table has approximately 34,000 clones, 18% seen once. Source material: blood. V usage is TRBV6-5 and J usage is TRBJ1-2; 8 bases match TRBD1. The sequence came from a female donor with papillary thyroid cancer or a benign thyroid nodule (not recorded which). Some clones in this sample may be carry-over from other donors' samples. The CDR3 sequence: CASSNYRGDYGYTF. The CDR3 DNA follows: TGTGCCAGCAGTAACTACAGGGGGGACTATGGCTACACCTTC.